This is a list of T cell receptor beta chains from one sample in a study of T cell repertoires in cytomegalovirus infection. What these receptors recognize is not known. TCRdb re-analysed the reads in MiXCR, keeping a single row per CDR3 protein. There are 300,000 or so distinct CDR3 sequences in the sample; 20% to 25% occur only once, and roughly 13% lies in the top ten. Here the sequenced sample was cultured PBMCs, taken from culture after CMV antigen stimulation. Receptors originate from a human donor in good health (CMV status not recorded). Some clones in this sample may be carry-over from other donors' samples. Both conserved end residues are part of each CDR3. A D gene is named only where the DNA matches it firmly. Expanded clones are given a class, and other clones once, few, many or no size at all.

few	-	TRBV24-1	TRBJ2-1	TGTGCCACCAGTGGAGACTATTACAATGAGCAGTTCTTC	CATSGDYYNEQFF
-	-	TRBV4-1	TRBJ1-2	TGCGCCAGCCATGACGGCTATGGCTACACCTTC	CASHDGYGYTF
few	TRBD1	TRBV7-9	TRBJ2-7	TGTGCCAGCCGGGGGGACAGGGTTCAGGGCTACGAGCAGTACTTC	CASRGDRVQGYEQYF
few	TRBD1	TRBV10-3	TRBJ1-1	TGTGCCATCAGTCCCGGACAGGACTACACTGAAGCTTTCTTT	CAISPGQDYTEAFF
-	TRBD1	TRBV7-2	TRBJ1-1	TGTGCCAGCACCCGAGGACAGGGGAACACTGAAGCTTTCTTT	CASTRGQGNTEAFF
-	-	TRBV6-1	TRBJ1-5	TGTGCCAGCGGACAGACCTATAGTAACAATCAGCCCCAGCATTTT	CASGQTYSNNQPQHF
few	TRBD2	TRBV11-3	TRBJ2-2	TGTGCCAGCAGCTTTACCGGGACTAGCTCATCCGGGGAGCTGTTTTTT	CASSFTGTSSSGELFF
medium-sized	TRBD2	TRBV28	TRBJ2-1	TGTGCCACGGGGACGATAGCGGGAGGAACAGGTGAGCAGTTCTTC	CATGTIAGGTGEQFF
few	-	TRBV12-3/TRBV12-4	TRBJ1-1	TGTGCCAGCAGTTTGACTGCGGGCACTGAAGCTTTCTTT	CASSLTAGTEAFF
many	-	TRBV28	TRBJ2-6	TGTGCCAGCAGCAGAGGACTGTCCTCTGGGGCCAACGTCCTGACTTTC	CASSRGLSSGANVLTF
-	-	TRBV7-2	TRBJ1-3	TGTGCCAGCAGCTTAGGCCCCGGGGACACCATATATTTT	CASSLGPGDTIYF
-	-	TRBV6-5	TRBJ2-3	TGTGCCAGCAGGCAGGGGTGGTCAGATACGCAGTATTTT	CASRQGWSDTQYF
-	-	TRBV12-3/TRBV12-4	TRBJ2-5	TGTGCCAGCAGTCCTAGGGTGGGTCGGGTCAACCAAGAGACCCAGTACTTC	CASSPRVGRVNQETQYF
few	TRBD1	TRBV13	TRBJ1-4	TGTGCCAGCAGTATGTATAGGGGACAGAGAAATGAAAAACTGTTTTTT	CASSMYRGQRNEKLFF
many	-	TRBV12-3/TRBV12-4	TRBJ2-3	TGTGCCAGCAGTCCCCGGGGACTGGTCACAGATACGCAGTATTTT	CASSPRGLVTDTQYF
-	-	TRBV4-1	TRBJ1-2	TGCGCCAGCAGCCAACTGGGAAGCTATGGCTACACCTTC	CASSQLGSYGYTF
-	-	TRBV18	TRBJ2-2	TGTGCCAGCTCACCGGACTTCACCGTAAACACCGGGGAGCTGTTTTTT	CASSPDFTVNTGELFF
-	TRBD2	TRBV9	TRBJ2-3	TGTGCCAGCAGCCAAGCGGGGCTCACAGATACGCAGTATTTT	CASSQAGLTDTQYF
many	TRBD2	TRBV7-2	TRBJ2-3	TGTGCCAGCAGCTTCCTTAGCGGGAGGGCCAACTCAGATACGCAGTATTTT	CASSFLSGRANSDTQYF
many	-	TRBV28	TRBJ2-5	TGTGCCACAACAGGGTTTAGGCCCCAAGAGACCCAGTACTTC	CATTGFRPQETQYF
-	TRBD2	TRBV6-6	TRBJ2-1	TGTGCCAGCAGTCGCTCAGGACTAGCGGAGCCGAGCTCCTACAATGAGCAGTTCTTC	CASSRSGLAEPSSYNEQFF
few	TRBD1	TRBV19	TRBJ2-7	TGTGCCAGTTCCCAACCGAACAGGGGGCAACACGAGCAGTACTTC	CASSQPNRGQHEQYF
few	-	TRBV7-8	TRBJ1-5	TGTGCCAGCAGCTTAGCGAACAGGGTTATGAATCAGCCCCAGCATTTT	CASSLANRVMNQPQHF
-	TRBD1	TRBV4-2	TRBJ1-5	TGTGCCAGCAGCCAACGGGCAGGGGGGAATCAGCCCCAGCATTTT	CASSQRAGGNQPQHF
-	-	TRBV27	TRBJ1-6	TGTGCCAGCAGTCCCGACCCCCTTAGCACCTATAATTCACCCCTCCACTTT	CASSPDPLSTYNSPLHF
-	TRBD1	TRBV12-3/TRBV12-4	TRBJ1-1	TGTGCCAGCAGTTTTAAACAGGGGGCAAATCCCTTCACTGAAGCTTTCTTT	CASSFKQGANPFTEAFF
-	-	TRBV6-1	TRBJ2-5	TGTGCCACCACGGATAGACCGTACCAAGAGACCCAGTACTTC	CATTDRPYQETQYF
few	TRBD1	TRBV6-2/TRBV6-3	TRBJ1-5	TGTGCCAGCAGCCGGCCCGACAGGGGGGCGTATAGCAATCAGCCCCAGCATTTT	CASSRPDRGAYSNQPQHF
-	TRBD1	TRBV4-1	TRBJ1-1	TGCGCCAGCAGCCAGGCCCGACAGGGACTGAGAACTGAAGCTTTCTTT	CASSQARQGLRTEAFF
many	-	TRBV6-1	TRBJ1-5	TGTGCCAGCAGCCCCCAGAGGGATCAGCCCCAGCATTTT	CASSPQRDQPQHF
-	TRBD1	TRBV12-5	TRBJ1-2	TGTGCTGGTGACCGGGACAGGGTTCGGACTGATGGCTACACCTTC	CAGDRDRVRTDGYTF
few	-	TRBV29-1	TRBJ1-1	TGCAGCGTTGAATTTAGGACTGAAGCTTTCTTT	CSVEFRTEAFF
many	TRBD1	TRBV7-2	TRBJ2-7	TGTGCCAGCAGCCTCGACAGGGGTCGGGAGCAGTACTTC	CASSLDRGREQYF
-	-	TRBV28	TRBJ2-7	TGTGCCAGCAGCCCACACATGACAGCCTCCCCGAACTACGAGCAGTACTTC	CASSPHMTASPNYEQYF
many	-	TRBV11-2	TRBJ2-1	TGTGCCAGCAGCCAGAATTCCTACAATGAGCAGTTCTTC	CASSQNSYNEQFF
-	TRBD2	TRBV3-1	TRBJ2-1	TGTGCCAGCAGCCAAGTTCGGCGGGAGGGCCGGGATGAGCAGTTCTTC	CASSQVRREGRDEQFF
few	TRBD2	TRBV15	TRBJ2-7	TGTGCCACCAGCAAAAGCGGGAGCAGGTTCGAGCAGTACTTC	CATSKSGSRFEQYF
-	-	TRBV28	TRBJ2-4	TGTGCCAGCAGTTTTACAGTGTTAGCCAAAAACATTCAGTACTTC	CASSFTVLAKNIQYF
-	-	TRBV27	TRBJ2-1	TGTGCCAGCAGTCAACCATACGCCGGGAGTCTGGACTATAGTGAGCAGTTCTTC	CASSQPYAGSLDYSEQFF
-	TRBD1	TRBV12-3/TRBV12-4	TRBJ1-5	TGTGCCAGCAGCCCTAGACAGGGGGCCCAGCCCCAGCATTTT	CASSPRQGAQPQHF
-	-	TRBV24-1	TRBJ1-4	TGTGCCACCAGTGAACCGACGGCCGAAAAACTGTTTTTT	CATSEPTAEKLFF
few	-	TRBV12-3/TRBV12-4	TRBJ1-3	TGTGCCAGCAGGCCCAACAATCCGCCTGGAAACACCATATATTTT	CASRPNNPPGNTIYF
few	-	TRBV6-6	TRBJ1-2	TGTGCCAGCAGTACGAGGGTCGGAGGCTACACCTTC	CASSTRVGGYTF
many	-	TRBV7-7	TRBJ1-1	TGTGCTAGCAGCTTAGGTTCGAACACTGAAGCTTTCTTT	CASSLGSNTEAFF
-	-	TRBV11-2	TRBJ2-5	TGTGCCAGCAGCTTAGATTCGGCGGGAACAGAGACCCAGTACTTC	CASSLDSAGTETQYF